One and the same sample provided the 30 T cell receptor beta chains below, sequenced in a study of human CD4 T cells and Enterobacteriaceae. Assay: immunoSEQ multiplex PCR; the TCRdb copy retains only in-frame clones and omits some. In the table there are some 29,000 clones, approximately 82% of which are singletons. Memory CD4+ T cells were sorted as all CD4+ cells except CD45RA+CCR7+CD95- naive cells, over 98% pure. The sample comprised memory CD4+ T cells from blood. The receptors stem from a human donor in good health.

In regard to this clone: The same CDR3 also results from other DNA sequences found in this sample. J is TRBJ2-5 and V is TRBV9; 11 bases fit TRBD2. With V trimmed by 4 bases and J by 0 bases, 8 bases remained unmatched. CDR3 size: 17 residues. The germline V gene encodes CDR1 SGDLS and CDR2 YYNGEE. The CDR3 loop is CASSPGLAVGYQETQYF. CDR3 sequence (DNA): TGTGCCAGCAGCCCGGGACTAGCGGTTGGGTACCAAGAGACCCAGTACTTC. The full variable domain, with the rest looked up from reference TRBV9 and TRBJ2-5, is DSGVTQTPKHLITATGQRVTLRCSPRSGDLSVYWYQQSLDQGLQFLIQYYNGEERAKGNILERFSAQQFPDLHSELNLSSLELGDSALYFCASSPGLAVGYQETQYFGPGTRLLVL.

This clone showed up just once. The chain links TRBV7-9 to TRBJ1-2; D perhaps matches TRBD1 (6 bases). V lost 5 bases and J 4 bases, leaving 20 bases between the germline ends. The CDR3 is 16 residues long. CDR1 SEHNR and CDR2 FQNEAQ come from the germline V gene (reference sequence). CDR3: CASSQGGARGFYGYTF. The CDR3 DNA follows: TGTGCCAGCAGCCAAGGAGGGGCCAGGGGATTCTATGGCTACACCTTC.

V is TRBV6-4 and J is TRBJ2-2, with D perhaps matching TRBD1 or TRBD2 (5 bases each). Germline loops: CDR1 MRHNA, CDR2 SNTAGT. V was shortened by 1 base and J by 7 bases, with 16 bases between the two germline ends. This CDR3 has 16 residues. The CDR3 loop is CASSDWGRDDGGELFF. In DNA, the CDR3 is TGTGCCAGCAGTGACTGGGGCAGGGACGATGGCGGGGAGCTGTTTTTT.

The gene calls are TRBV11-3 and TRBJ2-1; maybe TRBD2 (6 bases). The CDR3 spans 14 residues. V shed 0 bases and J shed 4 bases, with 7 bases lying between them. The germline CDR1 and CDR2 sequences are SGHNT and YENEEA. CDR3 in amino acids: CASSLEGLYNEQFF. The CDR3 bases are TGTGCCAGCAGCTTAGAGGGACTTTACAATGAGCAGTTCTTC.

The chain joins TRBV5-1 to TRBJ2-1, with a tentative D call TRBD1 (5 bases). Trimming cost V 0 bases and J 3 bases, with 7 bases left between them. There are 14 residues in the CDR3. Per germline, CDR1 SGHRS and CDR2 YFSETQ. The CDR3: CASSLVRVYNEQFF. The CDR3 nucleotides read TGCGCCAGCAGCTTGGTCAGGGTCTACAATGAGCAGTTCTTC.

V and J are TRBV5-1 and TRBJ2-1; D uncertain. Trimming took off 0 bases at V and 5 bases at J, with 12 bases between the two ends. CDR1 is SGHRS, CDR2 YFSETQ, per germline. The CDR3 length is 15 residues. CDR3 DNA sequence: TGCGCCAGCAGCTTGGGTGCCCCCGGAGACAATGAGCAGTTCTTC. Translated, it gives CASSLGAPGDNEQFF.

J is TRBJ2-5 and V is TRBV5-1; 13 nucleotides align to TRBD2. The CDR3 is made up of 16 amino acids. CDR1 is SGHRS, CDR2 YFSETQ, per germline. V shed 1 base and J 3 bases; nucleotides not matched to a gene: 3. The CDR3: CASSLPGLAGKETQYF. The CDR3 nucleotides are TGCGCCAGCAGCTTGCCGGGACTAGCGGGGAAAGAGACCCAGTACTTC. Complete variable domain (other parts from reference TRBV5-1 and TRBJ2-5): KAGVTQTPRYLIKTRGQQVTLSCSPISGHRSVSWYQQTPGQGLQFLFEYFSETQRNKGNFPGRFSGRQFSNSRSEMNVSTLELGDSALYLCASSLPGLAGKETQYFGPGTRLLVL.

The CDR3 coding sequence is TGTGCCAGCAGCGCGGCCGAGAACACTGAAGCTTTCTTT. Translated, it gives CASSAAENTEAFF. The rearrangement uses TRBV5-4 and TRBJ1-1; D ambiguous. The CDR3 length is 13 residues. The V end was cut by 4 bases, the J end by 1 base, with 8 bases between. Per germline, CDR1 SGHNT and CDR2 YYREEE (reference sequence).

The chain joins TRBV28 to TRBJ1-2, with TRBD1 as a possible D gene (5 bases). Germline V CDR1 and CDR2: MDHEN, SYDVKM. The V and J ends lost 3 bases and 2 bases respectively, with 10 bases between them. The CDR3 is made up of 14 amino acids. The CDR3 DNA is TGTGCCAGCAGTTTTTTTGGGGGGAACTATGGCTACACCTTC. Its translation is CASSFFGGNYGYTF.

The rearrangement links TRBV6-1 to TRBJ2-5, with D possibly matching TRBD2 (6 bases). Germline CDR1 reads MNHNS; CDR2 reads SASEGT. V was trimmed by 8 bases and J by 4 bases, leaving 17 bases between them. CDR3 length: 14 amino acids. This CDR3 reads CASQERAGGETQYF. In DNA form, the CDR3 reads TGTGCCAGCCAGGAGCGGGCAGGAGGAGAGACCCAGTACTTC.

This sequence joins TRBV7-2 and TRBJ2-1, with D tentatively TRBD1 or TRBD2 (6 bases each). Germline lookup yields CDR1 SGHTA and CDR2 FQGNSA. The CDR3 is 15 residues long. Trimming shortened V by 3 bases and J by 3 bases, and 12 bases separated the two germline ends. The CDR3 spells CASSFGGLNYNEQFF. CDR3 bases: TGTGCCAGCAGCTTCGGGGGCCTAAACTACAATGAGCAGTTCTTC.

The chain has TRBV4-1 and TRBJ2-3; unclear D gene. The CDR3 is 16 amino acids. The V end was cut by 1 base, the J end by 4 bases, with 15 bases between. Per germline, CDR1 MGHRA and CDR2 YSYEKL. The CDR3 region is CASSQGVRRGADTQYF. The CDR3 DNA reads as TGCGCCAGCAGCCAAGGGGTGCGTCGTGGCGCAGATACGCAGTATTTT.

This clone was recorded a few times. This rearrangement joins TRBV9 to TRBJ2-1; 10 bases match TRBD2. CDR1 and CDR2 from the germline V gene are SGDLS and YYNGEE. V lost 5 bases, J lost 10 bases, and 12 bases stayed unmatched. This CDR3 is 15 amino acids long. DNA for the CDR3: TGTGCCAGCAGTCAAGCGGGAGGGGCCCCCAACGAGCAGTTCTTC. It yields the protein CASSQAGGAPNEQFF.

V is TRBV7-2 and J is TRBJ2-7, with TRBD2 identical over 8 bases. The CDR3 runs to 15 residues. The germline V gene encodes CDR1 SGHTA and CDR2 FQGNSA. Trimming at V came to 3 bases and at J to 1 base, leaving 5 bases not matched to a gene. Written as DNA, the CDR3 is TGTGCCAGCAGCTTCCGGGAGGGTCAGTCCTACGAGCAGTACTTC. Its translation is CASSFREGQSYEQYF. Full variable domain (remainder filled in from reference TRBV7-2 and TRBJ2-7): GAGVSQSPSNKVTEKGKDVELRCDPISGHTALYWYRQSLGQGLEFLIYFQGNSAPDKSGLPSDRFSAERTGGSVSTLTIQRTQQEDSAVYLCASSFREGQSYEQYFGPGTRLTVT.

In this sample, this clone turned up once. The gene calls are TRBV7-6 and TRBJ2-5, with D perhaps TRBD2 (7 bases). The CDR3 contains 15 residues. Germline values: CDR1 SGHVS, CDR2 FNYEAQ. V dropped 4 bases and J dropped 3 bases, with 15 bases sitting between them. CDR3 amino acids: CASSWGGNPKETQYF. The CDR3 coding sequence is TGTGCCAGCAGCTGGGGGGGCAATCCAAAAGAGACCCAGTACTTC.

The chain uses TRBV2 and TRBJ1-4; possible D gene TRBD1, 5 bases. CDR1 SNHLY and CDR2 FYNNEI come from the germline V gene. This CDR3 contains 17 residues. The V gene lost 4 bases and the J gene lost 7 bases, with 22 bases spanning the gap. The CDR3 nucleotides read TGTGCCAGCAGTGCGATAGGAACAGGCCGAGCGATTGAAAAACTGTTTTTT. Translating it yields CASSAIGTGRAIEKLFF.

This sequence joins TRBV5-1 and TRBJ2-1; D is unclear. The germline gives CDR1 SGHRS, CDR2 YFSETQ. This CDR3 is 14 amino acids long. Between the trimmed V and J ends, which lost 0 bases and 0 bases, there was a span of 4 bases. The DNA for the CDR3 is TGCGCCAGCAGCTTGGTTAGCTCCTACAATGAGCAGTTCTTC. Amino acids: CASSLVSSYNEQFF. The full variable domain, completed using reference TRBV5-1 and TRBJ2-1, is KAGVTQTPRYLIKTRGQQVTLSCSPISGHRSVSWYQQTPGQGLQFLFEYFSETQRNKGNFPGRFSGRQFSNSRSEMNVSTLELGDSALYLCASSLVSSYNEQFFGPGTRLTVL.

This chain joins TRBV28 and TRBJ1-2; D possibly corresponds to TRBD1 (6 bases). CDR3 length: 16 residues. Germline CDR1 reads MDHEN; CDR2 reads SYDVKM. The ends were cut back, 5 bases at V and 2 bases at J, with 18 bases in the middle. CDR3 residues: CASSAQGTQGNYGYTF. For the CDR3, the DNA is TGTGCCAGCAGTGCGCAGGGGACGCAGGGCAACTATGGCTACACCTTC.

CDR3 sequence: CASSFSGLNQPQHF. CDR3 nucleotides: TGTGCCAGCTCCTTCTCGGGCCTAAACCAGCCCCAGCATTTT. This sequence joins TRBV18 and TRBJ1-5, with no clear D. The germline V and J ends were trimmed by 6 bases and 7 bases, with 16 bases remaining between them. The CDR3 has 14 amino acids. Germline CDR1 is KGHSH and CDR2 is LQKENI.

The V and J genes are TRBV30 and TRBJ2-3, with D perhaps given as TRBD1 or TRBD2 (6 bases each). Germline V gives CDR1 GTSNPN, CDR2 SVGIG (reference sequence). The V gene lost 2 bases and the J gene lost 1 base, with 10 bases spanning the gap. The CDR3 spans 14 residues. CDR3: CAWSRGVGTDTQYF. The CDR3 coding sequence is TGTGCCTGGAGTAGGGGGGTGGGCACAGATACGCAGTATTTT. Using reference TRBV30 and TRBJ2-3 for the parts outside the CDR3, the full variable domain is SQTIHQWPATLVQPVGSPLSLECTVEGTSNPNLYWYRQAAGRGLQLLFYSVGIGQISSEVPQNLSASRPQDRQFILSSKKLLLSDSGFYLCAWSRGVGTDTQYFGPGTRLTVL.

This CDR3 reads CASTYAGGQDYGYTF. The CDR3 DNA reads TGTGCCAGCACCTACGCCGGGGGGCAAGACTATGGCTACACCTTC. V and J are TRBV28 and TRBJ1-2; perhaps TRBD1 as D (6 bases). The CDR3 loop spans 15 amino acids. The V and J ends lost 7 bases and 3 bases respectively, with 18 bases between them. Germline V CDR1 and CDR2: MDHEN, SYDVKM.

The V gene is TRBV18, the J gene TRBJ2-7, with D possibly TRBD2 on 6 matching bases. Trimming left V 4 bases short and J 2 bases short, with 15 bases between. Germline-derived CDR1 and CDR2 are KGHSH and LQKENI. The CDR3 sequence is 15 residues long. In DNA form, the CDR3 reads TGTGCCAGCTCACTTGCCGGGACTGCGACCTACGAGCAGTACTTC. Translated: CASSLAGTATYEQYF.

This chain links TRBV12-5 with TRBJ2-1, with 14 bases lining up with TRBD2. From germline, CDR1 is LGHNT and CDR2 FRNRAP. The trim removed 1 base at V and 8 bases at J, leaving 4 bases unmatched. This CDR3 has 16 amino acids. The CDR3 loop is CASGLGGTSGSDEQFF. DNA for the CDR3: TGTGCTAGTGGTTTGGGGGGGACTAGCGGGAGCGATGAGCAGTTCTTC.

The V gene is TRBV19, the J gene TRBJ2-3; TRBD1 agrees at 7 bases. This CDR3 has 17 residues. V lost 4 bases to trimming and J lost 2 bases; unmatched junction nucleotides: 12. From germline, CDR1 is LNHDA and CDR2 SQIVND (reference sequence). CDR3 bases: TGTGCCAGTAGTAGCAGGTTTCCGGGACAGTACACAGATACGCAGTATTTT. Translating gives CASSSRFPGQYTDTQYF. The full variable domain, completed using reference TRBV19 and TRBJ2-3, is DGGITQSPKYLFRKEGQNVTLSCEQNLNHDAMYWYRQDPGQGLRLIYYSQIVNDFQKGDIAEGYSVSREKKESFPLTVTSAQKNPTAFYLCASSSRFPGQYTDTQYFGPGTRLTVL.

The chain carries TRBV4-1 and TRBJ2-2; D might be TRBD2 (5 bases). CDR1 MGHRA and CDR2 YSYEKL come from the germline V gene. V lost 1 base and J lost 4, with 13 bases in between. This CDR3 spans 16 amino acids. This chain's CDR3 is CASSQAARTVTGELFF. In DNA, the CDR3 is TGCGCCAGCAGCCAAGCCGCTCGGACTGTCACCGGGGAGCTGTTTTTT.

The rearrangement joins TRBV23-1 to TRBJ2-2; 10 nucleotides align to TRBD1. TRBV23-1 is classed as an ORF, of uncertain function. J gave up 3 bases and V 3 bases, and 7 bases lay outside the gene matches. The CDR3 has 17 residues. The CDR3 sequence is CASSHRRGTGDTGELFF. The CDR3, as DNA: TGCGCCAGCAGTCACCGTCGGGGGACAGGGGACACCGGGGAGCTGTTTTTT.

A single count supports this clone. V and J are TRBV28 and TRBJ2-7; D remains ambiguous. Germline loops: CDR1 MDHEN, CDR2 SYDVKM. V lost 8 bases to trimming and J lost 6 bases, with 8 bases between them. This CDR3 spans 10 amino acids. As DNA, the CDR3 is TGTGCCAGCTCGACTGCCGAGCAGTACTTC. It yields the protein CASSTAEQYF.

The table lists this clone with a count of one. CDR3 nucleotide sequence: TGCGCCAGCAGCCAAGAGGGACCAGATACGCAGTATTTT. Its translation: CASSQEGPDTQYF. The chain employs TRBV4-1 and TRBJ2-3; D may correspond to TRBD1 or TRBD2 (5 bases each). V gave up 0 bases and J gave up 4 bases, with 5 bases separating them. CDR3 length: 13 residues. Germline CDR1 MGHRA, CDR2 YSYEKL.

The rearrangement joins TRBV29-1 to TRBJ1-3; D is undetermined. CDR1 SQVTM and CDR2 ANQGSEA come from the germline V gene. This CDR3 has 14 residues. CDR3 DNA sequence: TGCAGTCATTGCCCGCATACTTCTGGAAACACCATATATTTT. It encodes CSHCPHTSGNTIYF.

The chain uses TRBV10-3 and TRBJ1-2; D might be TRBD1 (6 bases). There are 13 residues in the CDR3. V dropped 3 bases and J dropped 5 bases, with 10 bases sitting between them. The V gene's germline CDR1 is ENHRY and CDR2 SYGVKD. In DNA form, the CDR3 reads TGTGCCATCAGTGATGGACAGAATTATGGCTACACCTTC. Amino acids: CAISDGQNYGYTF.